This record covers a single T cell receptor beta chain. Its antigen remains unidentified. The data were taken from a study of T-cell reconstitution after alpha-beta-depleted transplantation in children. Overall study results and limits: Several hundred graft clones that had expanded were reportedly the source of alpha-beta T cells about two months after transplant. Diversity and T-cell counts at one year after transplant derived mostly from new T cells. At day 60, the high TCRbeta diversity found in some patients originated from recipient T cells and thymic progenitors that had survived.

The authors prepared the TCRbeta library with unique molecular identifiers. TCRdb re-analysed the PCR reads in MiXCR, keeping a single row per CDR3 protein. The sample comprises more than 400,000 distinct CDR3 sequences, 43% of which are singletons, and approximately 25% rests with the top ten. The CDR3 covers 17 residues. The junction had 11 bases not matched to a gene; V was cut back by 5 bases and J by 2 bases. Looked up from germline, CDR1 is SGHVS and CDR2 is FQNEAQ. Specimen: PBMCs, collected before TCRalphabeta/CD19-depleted stem cell transplant. The rearrangement joins TRBV7-8 to TRBJ2-1; 8 bases map to TRBD2. This clonotype originated in a girl aged 2-15 years with aplastic anemia, due to receive a stem cell transplant. For the CDR3, the DNA is TGTGCCAGCAGCCAAAATAAGCGGGAGAGTCCCTACAATGAGCAGTTCTTC. This gives the protein CASSQNKRESPYNEQFF.